Listed here are 5 T cell receptor beta chains from one sample, sequenced in a study of cytomegalovirus exposure and HLA in healthy donors. The PCR employed 60 Vbeta primers together with 13 Jbeta primers. Sequencing was performed with immunoSEQ multiplex PCR; in TCRdb, only in-frame clones are kept and a portion is missing. Of some 160,000 clones in the sample, roughly 84% were seen once. The sample comprised PBMCs. All receptors derive from a man between 45 and 60 years old in good health and CMV-seropositive.

J is TRBJ1-1 and V is TRBV30; D unresolved. Germline V CDR1 and CDR2: GTSNPN, SVGIG (reference sequence). Trimming left V 0 bases short and J 5 bases short, with 13 bases between. This CDR3 has 14 residues. CDR3 DNA: TGTGCCTGGAGTGTAGGCCACACGGGAACTGAAGCTTTCTTT. This sequence encodes CAWSVGHTGTEAFF.

The chain uses TRBV7-2 and TRBJ2-7; weak D call: TRBD1 (7 bases). Looked up from germline, CDR1 is SGHTA and CDR2 is FQGNSA. The CDR3 is 15 residues long. Trimming removed 4 bases from V and 0 bases from J, with 13 bases in between. DNA of the CDR3: TGTGCCAGCAGCTCAGGGGGAGGAACCTCCTACGAGCAGTACGTC. This translates into CASSSGGGTSYEQYV.

The chain couples TRBV9 to TRBJ1-1; possibly TRBD1 for D (5 bases). V dropped 0 bases and J dropped 0 bases, with 9 bases sitting between them. CDR1 is SGDLS, CDR2 YYNGEE, per germline. The CDR3 has 15 amino acids. For the CDR3, the DNA is TGTGCCAGCAGCGTAGGGTGGGGCTTGAACACTGAAGCTTTCTTT. Residues: CASSVGWGLNTEAFF.

The CDR3 spells CASSLVAGGTLGNIQYF. The CDR3 nucleotides read TGTGCCAGCAGCTTAGTAGCGGGGGGAACCCTGGGAAACATTCAGTACTTC. The chain joins TRBV7-8 to TRBJ2-4; 10 nucleotides agree with TRBD2. In germline, CDR1 is SGHVS, CDR2 FQNEAQ. CDR3 size: 17 residues. V shed 1 base and J 6 bases; nucleotides not matched to a gene: 9.

This chain joins TRBV5-1 and TRBJ1-1, with D tentatively TRBD1 (6 bases). Trimming pared 3 bases from V and 8 bases from J, leaving 20 bases between. Looked up from germline, CDR1 is SGHRS and CDR2 is YFSETQ. CDR3 length: 15 residues. The CDR3 loop is CASSSIVQGTEEAFF. CDR3 bases: TGCGCCAGCAGCTCCATAGTACAGGGTACGGAAGAAGCTTTCTTT.